This T cell receptor (beta chain) is from a study of blood T cell repertoires in COVID-19. Study at large: Whether acute or convalescent, the COVID-19 samples came from the United States, Italy and Spain. PBMCs, B-cell-depleted T cells, or T cells provided the cDNA or gDNA that made up the material.

CDR1 is SEHNR and CDR2 is FQNEAQ in the germline V gene (reference sequence). V lost 1 base and J lost 5; bases outside the gene matches: 5. The CDR3 consists of 14 residues. Clones were read by immunoSEQ multiplex PCR, and TCRdb kept only the in-frame ones, dropping some. This sample has under 300,000 clones; approximately 81% occur once, and the top ten carry around 3.2%. The chain is built from TRBV7-9 and TRBJ2-7; 7 bases are shared with TRBD1. This sequence was found in a woman aged 60-75 years with active or convalescent COVID-19. The specimen was peripheral blood. CDR3 nucleotide sequence: TGTGCCAGCAGCTTAGGAGGGGGCCCAGACGAGCAGTACTTC. Translated: CASSLGGGPDEQYF.